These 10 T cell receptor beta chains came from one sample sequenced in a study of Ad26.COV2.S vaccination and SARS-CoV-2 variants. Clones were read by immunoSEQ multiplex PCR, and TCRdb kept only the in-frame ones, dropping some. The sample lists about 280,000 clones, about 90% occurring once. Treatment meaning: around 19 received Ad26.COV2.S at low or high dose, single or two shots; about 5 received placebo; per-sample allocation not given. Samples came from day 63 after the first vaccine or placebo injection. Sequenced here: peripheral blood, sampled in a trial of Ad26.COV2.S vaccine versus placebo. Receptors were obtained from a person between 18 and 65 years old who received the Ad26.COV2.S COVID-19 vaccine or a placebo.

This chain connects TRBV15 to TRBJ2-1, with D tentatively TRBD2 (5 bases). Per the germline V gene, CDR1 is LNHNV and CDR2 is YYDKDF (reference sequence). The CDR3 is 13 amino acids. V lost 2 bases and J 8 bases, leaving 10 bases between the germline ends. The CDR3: CATSRLLADEQFF. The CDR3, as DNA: TGTGCCACCAGCAGACTCCTAGCCGATGAGCAGTTCTTC.

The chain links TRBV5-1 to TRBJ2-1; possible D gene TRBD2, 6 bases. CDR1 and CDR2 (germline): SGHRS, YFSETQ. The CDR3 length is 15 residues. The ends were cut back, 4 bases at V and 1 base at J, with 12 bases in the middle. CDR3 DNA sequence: TGCGCCAGCAGCGCGGACGGGAGTTCCTACAATGAGCAGTTCTTC. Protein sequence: CASSADGSSYNEQFF. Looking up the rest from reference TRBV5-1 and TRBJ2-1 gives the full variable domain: KAGVTQTPRYLIKTRGQQVTLSCSPISGHRSVSWYQQTPGQGLQFLFEYFSETQRNKGNFPGRFSGRQFSNSRSEMNVSTLELGDSALYLCASSADGSSYNEQFFGPGTRLTVL.

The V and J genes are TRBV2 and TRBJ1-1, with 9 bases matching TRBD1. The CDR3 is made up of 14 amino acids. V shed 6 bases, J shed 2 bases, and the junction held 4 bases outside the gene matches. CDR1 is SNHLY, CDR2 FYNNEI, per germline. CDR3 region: CASRLQGANTEAFF. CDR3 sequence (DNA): TGTGCCAGCAGGCTACAGGGGGCAAACACTGAAGCTTTCTTT.

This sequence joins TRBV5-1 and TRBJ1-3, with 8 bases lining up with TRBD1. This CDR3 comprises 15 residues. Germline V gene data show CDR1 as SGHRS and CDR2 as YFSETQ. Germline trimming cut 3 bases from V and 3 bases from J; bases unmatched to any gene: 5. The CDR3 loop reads CASSSGTGSGNTIYF. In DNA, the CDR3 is TGCGCCAGCAGCTCCGGGACAGGCAGTGGAAACACCATATATTTT.

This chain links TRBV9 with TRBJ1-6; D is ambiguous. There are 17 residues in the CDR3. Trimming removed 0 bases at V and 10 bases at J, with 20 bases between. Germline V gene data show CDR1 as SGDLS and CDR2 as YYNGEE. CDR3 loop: CASSVDYEVGWYSPLHF. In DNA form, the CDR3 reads TGTGCCAGCAGCGTAGACTATGAAGTGGGTTGGTACTCACCCCTCCACTTT.

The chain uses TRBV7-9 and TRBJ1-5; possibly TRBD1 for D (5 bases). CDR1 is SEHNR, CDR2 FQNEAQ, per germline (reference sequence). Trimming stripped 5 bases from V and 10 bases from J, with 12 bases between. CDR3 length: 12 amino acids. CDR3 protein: CASSLGTEPQHF. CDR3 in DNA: TGTGCCAGCAGCCTAGGGACGGAACCCCAGCATTTT.

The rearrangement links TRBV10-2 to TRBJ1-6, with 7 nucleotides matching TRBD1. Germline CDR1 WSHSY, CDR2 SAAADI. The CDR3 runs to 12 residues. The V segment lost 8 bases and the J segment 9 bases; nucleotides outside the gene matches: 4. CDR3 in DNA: TGCGCCAGCGGGACAGTAGGTTCACCCCTCCACTTT. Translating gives CASGTVGSPLHF.

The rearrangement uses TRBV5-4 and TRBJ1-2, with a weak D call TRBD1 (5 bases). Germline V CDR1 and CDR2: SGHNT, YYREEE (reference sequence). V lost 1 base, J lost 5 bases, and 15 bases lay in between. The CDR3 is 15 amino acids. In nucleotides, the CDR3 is TGTGCCAGCAGCTTGTTATTTCAGGGCGATTATGGCTACACCTTC. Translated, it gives CASSLLFQGDYGYTF. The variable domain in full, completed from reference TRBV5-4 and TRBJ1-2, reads ETGVTQSPTHLIKTRGQQVTLRCSSQSGHNTVSWYQQALGQGPQFIFQYYREEENGRGNFPPRFSGLQFPNYSSELNVNALELDDSALYLCASSLLFQGDYGYTFGSGTRLTVV.

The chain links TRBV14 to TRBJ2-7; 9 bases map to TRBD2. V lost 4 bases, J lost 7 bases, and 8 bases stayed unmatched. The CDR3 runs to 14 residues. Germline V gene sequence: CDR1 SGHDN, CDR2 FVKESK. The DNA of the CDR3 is TGTGCCAGCAGCCCATTAGCGGGAGTCGGAGAGCAGTACTTC. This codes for CASSPLAGVGEQYF.

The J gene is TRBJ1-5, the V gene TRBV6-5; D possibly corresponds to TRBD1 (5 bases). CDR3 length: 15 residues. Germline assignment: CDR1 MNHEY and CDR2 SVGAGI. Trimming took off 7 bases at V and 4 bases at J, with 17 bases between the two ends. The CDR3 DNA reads TGTGCCAGCACCGAAGACGGGGCAGGTAATCAGCCCCAGCATTTT. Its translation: CASTEDGAGNQPQHF.